The present entry profiles one TCR beta chain with its context. What it binds is not known. The assay was immunoSEQ multiplex PCR, and TCRdb's table has in-frame clones only and misses some. The sample has approximately 160,000 clones; approximately 90% are singletons. The data originate from a study of T cell responses to AZD1222 COVID-19 vaccine. Study results and caveats: Repertoire sampling was restricted to post-peak T cell response timepoints. Donor demographics were predominantly white British with a female majority; clonal diversity may be underestimated.

CDR3 length: 15 amino acids. Unmatched junction bases numbered 9, after V lost 3 bases and J lost 4 bases. Germline V gene data show CDR1 as SGHRS and CDR2 as YFSETQ. This TCR was recovered from an adult in good health. The chain uses TRBV5-1 and TRBJ1-2, with 7 bases matching TRBD1. The material was peripheral blood, obtained on day 0 of AZD1222 vaccination. In nucleotides, the CDR3 is TGCGCCAGCAGCTCTGCCCCGGGACAGACCTATGGCTACACCTTC. This gives the protein CASSSAPGQTYGYTF.